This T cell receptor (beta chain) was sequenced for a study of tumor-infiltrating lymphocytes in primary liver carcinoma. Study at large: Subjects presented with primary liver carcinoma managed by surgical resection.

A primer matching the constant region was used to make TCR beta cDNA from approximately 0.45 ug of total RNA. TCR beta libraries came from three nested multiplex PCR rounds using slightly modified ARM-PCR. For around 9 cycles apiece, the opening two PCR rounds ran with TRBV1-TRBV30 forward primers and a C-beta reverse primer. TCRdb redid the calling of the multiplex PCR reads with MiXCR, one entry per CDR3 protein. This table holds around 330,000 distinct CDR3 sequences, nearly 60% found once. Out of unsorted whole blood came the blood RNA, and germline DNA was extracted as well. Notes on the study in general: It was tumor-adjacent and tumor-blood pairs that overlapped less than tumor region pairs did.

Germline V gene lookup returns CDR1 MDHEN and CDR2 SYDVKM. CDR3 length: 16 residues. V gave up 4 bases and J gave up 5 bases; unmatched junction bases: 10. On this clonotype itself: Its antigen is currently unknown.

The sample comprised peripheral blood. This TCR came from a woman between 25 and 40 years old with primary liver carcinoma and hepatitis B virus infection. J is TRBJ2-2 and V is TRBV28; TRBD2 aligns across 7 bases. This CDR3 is CASSWGGRAETGELFF. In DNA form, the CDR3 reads TGTGCCAGCAGTTGGGGGGGGAGAGCGGAGACCGGGGAGCTGTTTTTT.